A single sample gave rise to the 29 T cell receptor beta chains below, sequenced in a study of graft-versus-host responses after intestinal transplantation listed by TCRdb under 2021. Library prep was done by the immunoSEQ multiplex PCR assay. TCRdb took this table from immuneACCESS and kept in-frame rearrangements with V and J called. Such tables lack part of the clones; where checked against another copy, unresolved V genes explain under half of the gap, and the rest is unexplained. The sample data list tens of thousands of clones, and roughly 89% of these were observed just once. Approximately 5% of the sample belongs to the ten largest clones. The sequencing used PBMCs, collected around 65 days after intestinal transplantation. These receptors were taken from a human patient who received an intestinal transplant, so some T cells may come from the graft donor.

This sequence joins TRBV11-2 and TRBJ2-6; D ambiguous. The CDR3 is 18 amino acids. Between the trimmed V and J ends, which lost 6 bases and 0 bases, there was a span of 18 bases. CDR1 and CDR2 from the germline V gene are SGHAT and FQNNGV. CDR3 nucleotides: TGTGCCAGCAGGGGTCTCAAGAAGGTCCCCTCTGGGGCCAACGTCCTGACTTTC. Translating gives CASRGLKKVPSGANVLTF.

The rearrangement links TRBV21-1 to TRBJ2-3; the table assigns TRBD2, which was not confirmed against the DNA. TRBV21-1 is a known pseudogene. This CDR3 contains 18 residues. For the CDR3, the DNA is TGTGCCAGCAGCAAAGTCCTAGCGGGGGGGCCTAGAACAGATACGCAGTATTTT. Translating it yields CASSKVLAGGPRTDTQYF.

V usage is TRBV29-1 and J usage is TRBJ2-3, with TRBD1 matching over 8 bases. Trimming cost V 7 bases and J 3 bases; bases outside gene matches: 12. This CDR3 has 15 amino acids. CDR1 is SQVTM, CDR2 ANQGSEA, per germline. The CDR3 region is CSAASDRVRTDTQYF. The CDR3 nucleotides are TGCAGCGCCGCCTCGGACAGGGTCAGGACAGATACGCAGTATTTT.

This sequence joins TRBV9 and TRBJ2-5, with D perhaps TRBD2 (6 bases). This CDR3 comprises 16 residues. Trimming took 4 bases from V and 1 from J, leaving 17 bases between them. Germline V gene data show CDR1 as SGDLS and CDR2 as YYNGEE. The CDR3 coding sequence is TGTGCCAGCAGCCCGCAAAACGGCGGGGTCCAAGAGACCCAGTACTTC. This encodes CASSPQNGGVQETQYF.

Here the CDR3 reads CASSQSLERVRYNEQFF. The DNA for the CDR3 is TGCGCCAGCAGCCAAAGCCTGGAGAGGGTCAGGTACAATGAGCAGTTCTTC. This chain uses TRBV4-3 with TRBJ2-1, with D maybe TRBD2 (5 bases). Deletions cut 2 bases from V and 4 bases from J, with 18 bases between. The CDR3 runs 17 residues. Germline-derived CDR1 and CDR2 are LGHNA and YSLEER.

The rearrangement links TRBV6-6 to TRBJ1-2, with D possibly TRBD1 on 5 matching bases. Trimming pared 7 bases from V and 4 bases from J, leaving 13 bases between. The CDR3 has 13 residues. Germline lookup yields CDR1 MNHNY and CDR2 SVGAGI (reference sequence). Here the CDR3 reads CASTDQGGYGYTF. The CDR3 DNA is TGTGCCAGCACCGACCAGGGAGGCTATGGCTACACCTTC.

The rearrangement links TRBV19 to TRBJ2-1; D perhaps matches TRBD2 (6 bases). V was trimmed by 10 bases and J by 3 bases, leaving 16 bases between them. The CDR3 is 14 residues long. Looked up from germline, CDR1 is LNHDA and CDR2 is SQIVND (reference sequence). The CDR3: CATKIPSVYNEQFF. CDR3 sequence (DNA): TGTGCCACCAAGATTCCTAGCGTCTACAATGAGCAGTTCTTC.

The V and J genes are TRBV7-8 and TRBJ2-2, with D possibly TRBD1 on 5 matching bases. In germline, CDR1 is SGHVS, CDR2 FQNEAQ. V was pared by 3 bases and J by 0 bases, with 5 bases between. The CDR3 covers 14 residues. The CDR3 DNA is TGTGCCAGCAGCTTGACAGCGAACACCGGGGAGCTGTTTTTT. As protein: CASSLTANTGELFF.

The genes are TRBV27 and TRBJ1-4; D not certain. Germline values: CDR1 MNHEY, CDR2 SMNVEV (reference sequence). There are 14 residues in the CDR3. Trimming took off 2 bases at V and 3 bases at J, with 7 bases between the two ends. The CDR3 here is CASSLLGPNEKLFF. CDR3 nucleotides: TGTGCCAGCAGTTTACTTGGGCCTAATGAAAAACTGTTTTTT. Together with reference TRBV27 and TRBJ1-4, the CDR3 gives the full variable domain: EAQVTQNPRYLITVTGKKLTVTCSQNMNHEYMSWYRQDPGLGLRQIYYSMNVEVTDKGDVPEGYKVSRKEKRNFPLILESPSPNQTSLYFCASSLLGPNEKLFFGSGTQLSVL.

The rearrangement joins TRBV6-5 to TRBJ2-5; D may match TRBD1 or TRBD2 (6 bases each). Germline CDR1 reads MNHEY; CDR2 reads SVGAGI. V lost 7 bases and J lost 2, with 11 bases in between. The CDR3 loop spans 13 amino acids. CDR3 DNA: TGTGCCAGCACCCGGGGGACACAAGAGACCCAGTACTTC. The encoded protein is CASTRGTQETQYF.

The chain links TRBV29-1 to TRBJ2-1, with D unclear. Germline values: CDR1 SQVTM, CDR2 ANQGSEA. This CDR3 is built from 12 residues. The ends were cut back, 4 bases at V and 3 bases at J, with 7 bases in the middle. The CDR3 DNA sequence: TGCAGCGTTGCAACAAACTACAATGAGCAGTTCTTC. This codes for CSVATNYNEQFF.

The gene calls are TRBV6-4 and TRBJ2-3; TRBD2 matches 10 bases. The junction had 4 bases not matched to a gene; V was cut back by 0 bases and J by 4 bases. The CDR3 loop spans 16 amino acids. Germline loops: CDR1 MRHNA, CDR2 SNTAGT. CDR3 residues: CASSDSKAGGPDTQYF. The CDR3 DNA reads as TGTGCCAGCAGTGACTCGAAAGCGGGGGGGCCAGATACGCAGTATTTT.

The CDR3 bases are TGCGCCAGCAGCCAAGGTAGGAGCGGCACAATCCCCTACGAGCAGTACTTC. It specifies CASSQGRSGTIPYEQYF. The chain employs TRBV4-1 and TRBJ2-7; D is possibly TRBD2 (5 bases). In germline, CDR1 is MGHRA, CDR2 YSYEKL. The ends were cut back, 1 base at V and 2 bases at J, with 18 bases in the middle. CDR3 length equals 17 residues.

The genes are TRBV7-9 and TRBJ2-7; 7 bases map to TRBD2. The CDR3 covers 13 residues. J gave up 2 bases and V 7 bases, and 5 bases lay outside the gene matches. Germline V gene data show CDR1 as SEHNR and CDR2 as FQNEAQ (reference sequence). In DNA form, the CDR3 reads TGTGCCAGCAAAGGGGAGGGCACCTACGAGCAGTACTTC. This codes for CASKGEGTYEQYF.

The rearrangement links TRBV10-3 to TRBJ1-1; 7 positions agree with TRBD1. The CDR3 extends over 16 amino acids. Germline assignment: CDR1 ENHRY and CDR2 SYGVKD. V shed 3 bases and J 1 base; nucleotides not matched to a gene: 8. The CDR3 sequence is CAISESRTGSNTEAFF. CDR3 bases: TGTGCCATCAGTGAAAGTAGGACAGGCTCGAACACTGAAGCTTTCTTT.

The chain combines TRBV15 with TRBJ2-7, with 12 positions matching TRBD2. CDR1 LNHNV and CDR2 YYDKDF come from the germline V gene (reference sequence). The ends lost 4 bases at V and 7 bases at J; junction bases unmatched: 8. The CDR3 has 15 residues. The CDR3 DNA is TGTGCCACCAGCAAATCTAGCGGGGGGGCAGAAGAGCAGTACTTC. Translated, it gives CATSKSSGGAEEQYF. Based on the CDR3 plus reference TRBV15 and TRBJ2-7, the full variable domain is DAMVIQNPRYQVTQFGKPVTLSCSQTLNHNVMYWYQQKSSQAPKLLFHYYDKDFNNEADTPDNFQSRRPNTSFCFLDIRSPGLGDTAMYLCATSKSSGGAEEQYFGPGTRLTVT.

This chain links TRBV23-1 with TRBJ1-5, with D possibly matching TRBD1 (5 bases). TRBV23-1 is annotated as an ORF whose role is uncertain. Deletions cut 4 bases from V and 7 bases from J, with 14 bases between. The CDR3 is made up of 14 amino acids. The DNA for the CDR3 is TGCGCCAGCAGTCGCCCGGGAAGGGGACAGCCCCAGCATTTT. It translates to CASSRPGRGQPQHF.

This clone turned up a few times. This chain's CDR3 is CASSDGDRQSQPQHF. CDR3 bases: TGTGCCAGCAGTGACGGGGACAGGCAAAGTCAGCCCCAGCATTTT. The genes are TRBV6-1 and TRBJ1-5; TRBD1 aligns across 8 bases. The CDR3 contains 15 residues. The J segment lost 6 bases and the V segment lost 3 bases, leaving 7 bases of the junction unmatched. From germline, CDR1 is MNHNS and CDR2 SASEGT.

J is TRBJ1-4 and V is TRBV18, with 7 bases fitting TRBD1. With V trimmed by 3 bases and J by 3 bases, 7 bases remained unmatched. Germline V gives CDR1 KGHSH, CDR2 LQKENI. This CDR3 has 16 amino acids. CDR3 coding DNA: TGTGCCAGCTCACCCGCCGACAGGGCCTCTAATGAAAAACTGTTTTTT. Translating gives CASSPADRASNEKLFF.

This clone showed up just once. The V and J genes are TRBV6-6 and TRBJ2-7, with 10 bases that match TRBD2. Per germline, CDR1 MNHNY and CDR2 SVGAGI (reference sequence). The CDR3 runs 15 residues. V shed 6 bases and J 2 bases; nucleotides not matched to a gene: 7. The CDR3 protein is CASSSTSGVTYEQYF. CDR3 bases: TGTGCCAGCAGCTCTACTAGCGGGGTCACCTACGAGCAGTACTTC.

The J gene is TRBJ2-7, the V gene TRBV6-1; D unresolved. From germline, CDR1 is MNHNS and CDR2 SASEGT. The CDR3 runs 13 residues. V shed 0 bases and J shed 2 bases, with 5 bases lying between them. This chain's CDR3 is CASSEASPYEQYF. The CDR3 coding sequence is TGTGCCAGCAGTGAAGCGTCCCCCTACGAGCAGTACTTC.

The rearrangement uses TRBV30 and TRBJ2-2; D remains ambiguous. The CDR3 extends over 15 amino acids. Germline CDR1 is GTSNPN and CDR2 is SVGIG (reference sequence). Trimming took off 4 bases at V and 5 bases at J, with 17 bases between the two ends. Written as DNA, the CDR3 is TGTGCCTGGAAAGTTAGGCAGGTTGAGACCGGGGAGCTGTTTTTT. This sequence encodes CAWKVRQVETGELFF.

This chain uses TRBV27 with TRBJ2-3, with D maybe TRBD1 (5 bases). CDR1 and CDR2 from the germline V gene are MNHEY and SMNVEV (reference sequence). The V and J ends lost 3 bases and 3 bases respectively, with 13 bases between them. CDR3 length equals 15 residues. The chain's CDR3 is CASSFWGRVTDTQYF. The CDR3 nucleotides are TGTGCCAGCAGTTTCTGGGGCAGGGTGACAGATACGCAGTATTTT.

The rearrangement joins TRBV7-2 to TRBJ2-1; 9 positions match TRBD2. Germline values: CDR1 SGHTA, CDR2 FQGNSA. The CDR3 has 15 residues. Losses at the gene ends were 2 bases for V and 5 bases for J; bases not matched to a gene: 4. This chain's CDR3 is CASSLYASGNNEQFF. CDR3 in DNA: TGTGCCAGCAGCTTATACGCTAGCGGGAACAATGAGCAGTTCTTC.

The chain links TRBV15 to TRBJ1-1; D uncertain. V lost 4 bases, J lost 8 bases, and 8 bases lay in between. The CDR3 sequence is 11 residues long. CDR1 LNHNV and CDR2 YYDKDF come from the germline V gene (reference sequence). CDR3 protein: CATSTDFEAFF. The CDR3, as DNA: TGTGCCACCAGCACAGATTTCGAAGCTTTCTTT.

The chain joins TRBV7-9 to TRBJ1-2; TRBD1 aligns across 9 bases. J gave up 6 bases and V 5 bases, and 13 bases lay outside the gene matches. This CDR3 comprises 16 residues. Germline V lookup: CDR1 SEHNR, CDR2 FQNEAQ (reference sequence). The CDR3 reads CASSHTPGQGIDGYTF. The DNA for the CDR3 is TGTGCCAGCAGCCATACCCCCGGACAGGGGATCGATGGCTACACCTTC.

This chain links TRBV4-1 with TRBJ2-1; TRBD2 agrees at 10 bases. Per the germline V gene, CDR1 is MGHRA and CDR2 is YSYEKL. CDR3 length: 17 residues. Trimming cost V 5 bases and J 4 bases; bases outside gene matches: 11. Here the CDR3 reads CASSKGLADSSYNEQFF. CDR3 DNA: TGCGCCAGCAGCAAAGGACTAGCGGACTCGTCTTACAATGAGCAGTTCTTC.

This sequence joins TRBV11-2 and TRBJ2-5; tentatively, D is TRBD2 (6 bases). CDR3 length equals 15 residues. CDR1 is SGHAT and CDR2 is FQNNGV in the germline V gene. V shed 1 base and J shed 4 bases, with 13 bases lying between them. As DNA, the CDR3 is TGTGCCAGCAGCTTAGTACGCAGCGGGTCAGAGACCCAGTACTTC. Translated, it gives CASSLVRSGSETQYF.

This clone is a singleton in its sample. The chain joins TRBV7-2 to TRBJ1-6, with 9 bases that match TRBD1. Germline assignment: CDR1 SGHTA and CDR2 FQGNSA. V lost 2 bases, J lost 9 bases, and 11 bases stayed unmatched. The CDR3 covers 17 residues. The CDR3 DNA is TGTGCCAGCAGCTTAAATCCGGAACAGGGGGCGGGTTCACCCCTCCACTTT. Residues: CASSLNPEQGAGSPLHF. The full variable domain, rest sourced from reference TRBV7-2 and TRBJ1-6, is GAGVSQSPSNKVTEKGKDVELRCDPISGHTALYWYRQSLGQGLEFLIYFQGNSAPDKSGLPSDRFSAERTGGSVSTLTIQRTQQEDSAVYLCASSLNPEQGAGSPLHFGNGTRLTVT.